These 21 T cell receptor beta chains were sequenced from one sample in a study of T cells in Graves' hyperthyroidism and ophthalmopathy (dated by TCRdb to the late 2010s). Library generation was performed with multiplex PCR. The run used an Illumina HiSeq 2000. Amplification of TCR beta CDR3 regions was carried out from RNA transcripts. The TCR CDR3 was subjected to a first round of RT-PCR using the HTBI primer set and the Qiagen OneStep RT-PCR kit. Using fastp trimming at Q25 and MiXCR clonotype assembly, TCRdb reanalyzed the public sequencing data and kept in-frame beta chains. Each CDR3 protein appears once, grouped with its most common genes and DNA. The sample table contains roughly 840,000 distinct CDR3 sequences; only one count was recorded for roughly 37% of them. Around 9.3% of the sample lies in the top ten. Sequencing was performed on blood. These receptors came from a man between 18 and 29 years old with Graves' hyperthyroidism.

This clonotype showed up many times. Sequence at one end of the junction differs from germline and may be a read error. The rearrangement uses TRBV7-7 and TRBJ2-2; D is unclear. The germline V gene encodes CDR1 SSHAT and CDR2 FNYEAQ (reference sequence). The CDR3 has 13 amino acids. For the CDR3, the DNA is TGTGCTAGCAGTCAGATCCACACCGGGGAGCTGTTTTTT. This gives the protein CASSQIHTGELFF.

There are many counts of this clonotype. The chain carries TRBV7-2 and TRBJ1-1; D not resolved. The CDR3 sequence is 13 residues long. V was cut by 1 base and J by 8 bases, with 11 bases left in between. CDR1 SGHTA and CDR2 FQGNSA come from the germline V gene. CDR3 residues: CASSLGALREAFF. The DNA of the CDR3 is TGTGCCAGCAGCTTAGGGGCCTTAAGGGAAGCTTTCTTT.

V gene TRBV20-1 combines with J gene TRBJ2-2; D not resolved. Trimming pared 5 bases from V and 5 bases from J, leaving 12 bases between. The CDR3 consists of 13 residues. From germline, CDR1 is DFQATT and CDR2 SNEGSKA (reference sequence). CDR3 amino acids: CSAPDLGTGELFF. CDR3 sequence (DNA): TGCAGTGCTCCCGACCTGGGGACCGGGGAGCTGTTTTTT.

V gene TRBV19 combines with J gene TRBJ1-1; no firm D call. Trimming pared 9 bases from V and 1 base from J, leaving 15 bases between. The CDR3 totals 14 residues. Germline V gives CDR1 LNHDA, CDR2 SQIVND (reference sequence). The CDR3 DNA is TGTGCCAGCCGGACCGAAGATTGGAACACTGAAGCTTTCTTT. Translation gives CASRTEDWNTEAFF.

The chain couples TRBV2 to TRBJ2-7; 9 bases are shared with TRBD1. J lost 2 bases, V lost 7 bases, and 3 bases had no gene match. CDR3 length equals 13 residues. Looked up from germline, CDR1 is SNHLY and CDR2 is FYNNEI. This chain's CDR3 is CASKDRGPYEQYF. In DNA, the CDR3 is TGTGCCAGCAAGGACAGGGGACCCTACGAGCAGTACTTC.

The chain combines TRBV7-9 with TRBJ2-2; no definite D call. The length of the CDR3 is 15 residues. Germline values: CDR1 SEHNR, CDR2 FQNEAQ (reference sequence). V was trimmed by 6 bases and J by 7 bases, leaving 18 bases between them. The CDR3 region is CASRHKGRSDGELFF. DNA for the CDR3: TGTGCCAGCAGACACAAAGGGCGGTCTGACGGGGAGCTGTTTTTT.

The V and J genes are TRBV6-5 and TRBJ2-6; 7 bases line up with TRBD1. Germline V CDR1 and CDR2: MNHEY, SVGAGI. Unmatched junction bases numbered 9, after V lost 5 bases and J lost 2 bases. This CDR3 has 17 residues. The CDR3 sequence: CASSERQGVTGANVLTF. CDR3 nucleotide sequence: TGTGCCAGCAGTGAACGCCAGGGGGTAACTGGGGCCAACGTCCTGACTTTC.

The rearrangement uses TRBV6-6 and TRBJ1-4; the D is unclear. Trimming removed 8 bases from V and 4 bases from J, with 11 bases in between. Looked up from germline, CDR1 is MNHNY and CDR2 is SVGAGI (reference sequence). This CDR3 is 13 amino acids long. CDR3 sequence reads: CASSAGFNEKLFF. The CDR3 DNA reads as TGTGCCAGCTCGGCGGGATTTAATGAAAAACTGTTTTTT.

The V and J genes are TRBV11-3 and TRBJ2-5, with D perhaps matching TRBD1 or TRBD2 (5 bases each). Germline V gene sequence: CDR1 SGHNT, CDR2 YENEEA. Trimming took off 5 bases at V and 7 bases at J, with 14 bases between the two ends. The length of the CDR3 is 13 residues. This CDR3 reads CASSLEGPGTQYF. CDR3 bases: TGTGCCAGCAGCCTTGAGGGGCCGGGGACCCAGTACTTC.

V gene TRBV27 combines with J gene TRBJ2-6; D is unclear. The CDR3 loop spans 15 amino acids. V was pared by 5 bases and J by 3 bases, with 11 bases between. Germline CDR1 is MNHEY and CDR2 is SMNVEV (reference sequence). The CDR3 region has the DNA TGTGCCAGCAGTGCCTTAATTGGTGGGGCCAACGTCCTGACTTTC. It codes for CASSALIGGANVLTF.

This clonotype was seen a handful of times. This rearrangement joins TRBV6-6 to TRBJ1-5, with D unclear. The germline gives CDR1 MNHNY, CDR2 SVGAGI (reference sequence). Trimming removed 7 bases at V and 2 bases at J, with 9 bases between. The CDR3 totals 13 residues. The CDR3 DNA reads TGTGCCAGCATGGGTCCGGGCAATCAGCCCCAGCATTTT. It encodes CASMGPGNQPQHF.

This clonotype was seen only a few times. This chain connects TRBV24-1 to TRBJ1-5; 7 bases agree with TRBD1. Germline V lookup: CDR1 KGHDR, CDR2 SFDVKD. V lost 4 bases, J lost 3 bases, and 5 bases stayed unmatched. This CDR3 is 15 amino acids long. This CDR3 reads CATSDPTGANQPQHF. The DNA for the CDR3 is TGTGCCACCAGTGACCCTACAGGGGCCAATCAGCCCCAGCATTTT.

This clonotype appeared many times. The V call is TRBV16, the J call TRBJ2-7, with 8 bases that match TRBD1. V gave up 4 bases and J gave up 5 bases; unmatched junction bases: 4. Germline lookup yields CDR1 KGHSY and CDR2 FQNENV. This CDR3 is built from 13 residues. The CDR3 region is CASSPGQVHEQYF. The CDR3 coding sequence is TGTGCCAGCAGCCCGGGACAGGTCCACGAGCAGTACTTC.

This clonotype was recorded many times. This sequence joins TRBV19 and TRBJ1-2; TRBD1 agrees at 7 bases. Trimming at V came to 1 base and at J to 4 bases, leaving 3 bases not matched to a gene. Germline CDR1 LNHDA, CDR2 SQIVND (reference sequence). CDR3 length equals 14 residues. DNA of the CDR3: TGTGCCAGTAGTATAGCCAGGGACAGCTATGGCTACACCTTC. Translation: CASSIARDSYGYTF. Full variable domain (rest looked up from reference TRBV19 and TRBJ1-2): DGGITQSPKYLFRKEGQNVTLSCEQNLNHDAMYWYRQDPGQGLRLIYYSQIVNDFQKGDIAEGYSVSREKKESFPLTVTSAQKNPTAFYLCASSIARDSYGYTFGSGTRLTVV.

Concerning this clonotype: This could be a read error, since a much larger clone is one nucleotide away. The chain joins TRBV10-3 to TRBJ2-5; no clear D gene. The germline gives CDR1 ENHRY, CDR2 SYGVKD. V gave up 8 bases and J gave up 2 bases, with 9 bases separating them. The CDR3 spans 12 residues. This CDR3 reads CAIFVGQETQYF. CDR3 sequence (DNA): TGTGCCATCTTTGTCGGGCAAGAGACCCAGTACTTC.

V and J are TRBV15 and TRBJ1-2, with 9 bases lining up with TRBD1. CDR3 length equals 15 residues. The V gene end was trimmed by 4 bases and the J gene end by 2 bases; junction bases not matched to a gene: 5. Germline CDR1 LNHNV, CDR2 YYDKDF (reference sequence). The CDR3 coding sequence is TGTGCCACCAGCACAGGACAGGGGTTGAACTATGGCTACACCTTC. This gives the protein CATSTGQGLNYGYTF.

Many counts were recorded for this clonotype. The chain carries TRBV10-3 and TRBJ1-6, with a possible D match to TRBD1 (5 bases). The V and J ends lost 7 bases and 2 bases respectively, with 9 bases between them. The germline gives CDR1 ENHRY, CDR2 SYGVKD. The CDR3 has 14 residues. In DNA form, the CDR3 reads TGTGCCATCAAGGGAGGGGCCTATAATTCACCCCTCCACTTT. Translated, it gives CAIKGGAYNSPLHF.

Regarding this clonotype: The germline gene is not matched at one end of the junction; a read error may be the cause. The gene calls are TRBV4-1 and TRBJ1-5, with no clear D. This CDR3 is 16 amino acids long. Germline CDR1 reads MGHRA; CDR2 reads YSYEKL. The CDR3 DNA reads TGCGCCAGCAGTCAAGGGCCCGCAGATAGCAATCAGCCCCAGCATTTT. Amino acids: CASSQGPADSNQPQHF.

The rearrangement joins TRBV7-2 to TRBJ2-7; TRBD2 matches 9 bases. The CDR3 is made up of 16 amino acids. CDR1 is SGHTA and CDR2 is FQGNSA in the germline V gene. J was trimmed by 6 bases and V by 7 bases; bases with no gene match: 16. Here the CDR3 reads CASTPLWREGVSEQYF. For the CDR3, the DNA is TGTGCCAGCACCCCTCTGTGGCGGGAGGGAGTTTCCGAGCAGTACTTC. The variable domain in full, completed from reference TRBV7-2 and TRBJ2-7, reads GAGVSQSPSNKVTEKGKDVELRCDPISGHTALYWYRQSLGQGLEFLIYFQGNSAPDKSGLPSDRFSAERTGGSVSTLTIQRTQQEDSAVYLCASTPLWREGVSEQYFGPGTRLTVT.

This clonotype was seen more than once but under ten times. The chain is built from TRBV19 and TRBJ2-1; 7 positions match TRBD2. This CDR3 is 17 amino acids long. Unmatched junction bases numbered 12, after V lost 6 bases and J lost 1 base. Per the germline V gene, CDR1 is LNHDA and CDR2 is SQIVND (reference sequence). The CDR3 here is CASRPPSGGLSYNEQFF. The CDR3, as DNA: TGTGCCAGTAGACCACCTTCCGGGGGACTATCCTACAATGAGCAGTTCTTC.

This clonotype was observed at least ten times. In DNA form, the CDR3 reads TGTGCCAGCAGCGCCGACAGGGGAAATCAGCCCCAGCATTTT. Its translation is CASSADRGNQPQHF. The V gene is TRBV2, the J gene TRBJ1-5; 8 bases map to TRBD1. This CDR3 comprises 14 residues. The V segment lost 6 bases and the J segment 4 bases; nucleotides outside the gene matches: 5. The germline V gene has CDR1 SNHLY and CDR2 FYNNEI.